This TCR beta chain was sequenced for a study of PD-1 blockade in mismatch repair-deficient tumors. This CDR3 comprises 14 residues. Germline V gene sequence: CDR1 SGHTS, CDR2 YDEGEE. Trimming left V 4 bases short and J 3 bases short, with 13 bases between. TCRdb's table, derived via immunoSEQ multiplex PCR, lists solely in-frame clones and lacks some. Found here are approximately 80,000 clones, around 80% of them singletons; the top ten hold over 4.5%. The TCR comes from an adult with mismatch repair-deficient cancer. The sequences come from peripheral blood, collected 44 weeks after starting pembrolizumab. The chain carries TRBV5-8 and TRBJ2-5; the D gene could be TRBD1 or TRBD2 (5 bases each). CDR3 amino acids: CASSPAGTEETQYF. The CDR3 nucleotides are TGTGCCAGCAGCCCCGCAGGGACGGAAGAGACCCAGTACTTC.